The T cell receptor (beta chain) described here comes from a study of blood T cells in healthy people across ages. Findings of the study overall: Possibly confounding the expanded clonotype changes was the fact that donor CMV status was unknown.

Turning to this clonotype: Its matching antigen is unknown.

Then a second PCR, running roughly 7 to 11 cycles, was carried out with a sample-barcoded 5' primer and a J-beta primer mix. A 12-random-nucleotide template-switch adaptor tagged each cDNA molecule. Via MiXCR, TCRdb re-called the 5' RACE reads, giving one row per CDR3 protein. The sample gives about 1.5 million distinct CDR3 sequences, under 55% of which show up once; around 4% is in the top ten. V was clipped by 4 bases and J by 6 bases, with 12 bases between them. The CDR3 has 12 amino acids. Germline assignment: CDR1 SQVTM and CDR2 ANQGSEA. This chain uses TRBV29-1 with TRBJ1-2; possible D gene TRBD1, 6 bases. This receptor was identified in a woman younger than 30 in good health. The specimen was blood. CDR3 in amino acids: CSVAQGFDGYTF. The CDR3 DNA sequence: TGCAGCGTTGCACAGGGATTTGATGGCTACACCTTC.